The entry below gives a single T cell receptor (beta chain) sequence along with its context. Its antigen is undetermined. The CDR3 consists of 14 residues. In germline, CDR1 is SEHNR, CDR2 FQNEAQ (reference sequence). V lost 5 bases to trimming and J lost 5 bases, with 15 bases between them. This sample stems from a study of T cells in Graves' hyperthyroidism and ophthalmopathy. Study-level results: Ophthalmopathy stood apart from stable hyperthyroidism in a 13 V-J model. Blood also showed most of the thyroid clonotypes that were expanded above 0.001.

Uncontrolled infection, other autoimmune disease, pregnancy or lactation disqualified patients from enrolment. The TCR beta CDR3 regions underwent amplification using RNA transcripts as the source. Researchers ran a first-round RT-PCR on the TCR CDR3 using the HTBI primer set. TCRdb used MiXCR to reprocess the multiplex PCR reads, holding one entry per CDR3 protein. The sample includes around 690,000 distinct CDR3 sequences, 17% seen only once; the top ten take around a sixth. This TCR was recovered from a man aged 45-65 years with Graves' hyperthyroidism. Sequencing input: blood. The J gene is TRBJ2-5, the V gene TRBV7-9, with D possibly TRBD1 on 6 matching bases. CDR3 amino acids: CASSPRYREETQYF. The CDR3 bases are TGTGCCAGCAGCCCCAGGTACAGGGAGGAGACCCAGTACTTC.